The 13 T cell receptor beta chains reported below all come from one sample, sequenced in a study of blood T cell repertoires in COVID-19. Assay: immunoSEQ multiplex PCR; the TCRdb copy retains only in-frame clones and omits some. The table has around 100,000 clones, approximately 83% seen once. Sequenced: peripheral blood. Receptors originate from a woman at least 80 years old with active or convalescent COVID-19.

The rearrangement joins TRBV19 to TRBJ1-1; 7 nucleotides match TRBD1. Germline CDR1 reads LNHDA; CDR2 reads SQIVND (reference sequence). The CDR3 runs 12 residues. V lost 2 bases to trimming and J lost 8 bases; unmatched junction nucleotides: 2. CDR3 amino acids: CASSITGAEAFF. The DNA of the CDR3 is TGTGCCAGTAGTATAACAGGGGCCGAAGCTTTCTTT.

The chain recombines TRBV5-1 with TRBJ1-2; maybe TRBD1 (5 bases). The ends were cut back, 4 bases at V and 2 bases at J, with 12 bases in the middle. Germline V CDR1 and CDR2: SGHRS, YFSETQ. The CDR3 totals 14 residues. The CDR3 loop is CASSLSSGNYGYTF. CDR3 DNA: TGCGCCAGCAGCCTATCCTCAGGGAACTATGGCTACACCTTC.

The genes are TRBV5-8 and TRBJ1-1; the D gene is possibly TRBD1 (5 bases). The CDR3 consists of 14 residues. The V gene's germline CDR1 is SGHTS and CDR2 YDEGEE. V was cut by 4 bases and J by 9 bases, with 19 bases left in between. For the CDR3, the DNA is TGTGCCAGCAGCCCCCGTCGTCCCGCAGGGCAAGCTTTCTTT. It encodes CASSPRRPAGQAFF.

This CDR3 is CATTRGRYEQYF. For the CDR3, the DNA is TGTGCCACCACCAGGGGGCGATACGAGCAGTACTTC. The chain joins TRBV28 to TRBJ2-7, with 8 bases matching TRBD1. V was pared by 10 bases and J by 4 bases, with 6 bases of the junction left unmatched. The germline CDR1 and CDR2 sequences are MDHEN and SYDVKM. The CDR3 length is 12 residues.

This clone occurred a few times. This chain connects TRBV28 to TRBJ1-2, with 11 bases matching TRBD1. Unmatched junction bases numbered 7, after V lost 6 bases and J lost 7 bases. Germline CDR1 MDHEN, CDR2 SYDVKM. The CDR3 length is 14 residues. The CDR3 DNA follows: TGTGCCAGCAGGGCAGACGGGACAGGGGGTGGCTACACCTTC. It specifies CASRADGTGGGYTF.

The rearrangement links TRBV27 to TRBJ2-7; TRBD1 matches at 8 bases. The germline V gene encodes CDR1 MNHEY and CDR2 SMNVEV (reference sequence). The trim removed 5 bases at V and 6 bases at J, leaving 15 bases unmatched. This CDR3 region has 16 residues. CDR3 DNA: TGTGCCAGCAGTCGACGGACAGGGCGTAGTGCTAGCGAGCAGTACTTC. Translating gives CASSRRTGRSASEQYF.

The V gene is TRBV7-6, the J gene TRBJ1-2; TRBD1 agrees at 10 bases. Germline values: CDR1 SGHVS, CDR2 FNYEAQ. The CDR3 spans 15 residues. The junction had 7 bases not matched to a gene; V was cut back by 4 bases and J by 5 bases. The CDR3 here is CASSSGTGVGYGYTF. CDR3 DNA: TGTGCCAGCAGCTCGGGGACAGGGGTTGGGTATGGCTACACCTTC.

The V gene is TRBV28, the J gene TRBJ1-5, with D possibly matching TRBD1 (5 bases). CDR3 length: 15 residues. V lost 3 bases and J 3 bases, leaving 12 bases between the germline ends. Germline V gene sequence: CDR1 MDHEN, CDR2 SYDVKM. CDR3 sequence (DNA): TGTGCCAGCAGTTTGGCGCAGGGCAACAATCAGCCCCAGCATTTT. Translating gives CASSLAQGNNQPQHF. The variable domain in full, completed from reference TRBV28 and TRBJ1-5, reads DVKVTQSSRYLVKRTGEKVFLECVQDMDHENMFWYRQDPGLGLRLIYFSYDVKMKEKGDIPEGYSVSREKKERFSLILESASTNQTSMYLCASSLAQGNNQPQHFGDGTRLSIL.

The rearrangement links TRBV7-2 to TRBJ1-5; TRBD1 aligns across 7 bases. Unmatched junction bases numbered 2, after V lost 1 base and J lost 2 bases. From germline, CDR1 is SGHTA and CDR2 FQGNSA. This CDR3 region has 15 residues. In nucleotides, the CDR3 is TGTGCCAGCAGCTTAGACAGGGGTGGCAATCAGCCCCAGCATTTT. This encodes CASSLDRGGNQPQHF.

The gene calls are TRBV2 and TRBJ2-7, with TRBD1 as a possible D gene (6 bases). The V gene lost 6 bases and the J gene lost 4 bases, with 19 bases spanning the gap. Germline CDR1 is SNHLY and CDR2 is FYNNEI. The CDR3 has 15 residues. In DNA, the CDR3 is TGTGCCAGCAGGAAGGACAGTGCGGGCTCTTACGAGCAGTACTTC. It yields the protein CASRKDSAGSYEQYF.

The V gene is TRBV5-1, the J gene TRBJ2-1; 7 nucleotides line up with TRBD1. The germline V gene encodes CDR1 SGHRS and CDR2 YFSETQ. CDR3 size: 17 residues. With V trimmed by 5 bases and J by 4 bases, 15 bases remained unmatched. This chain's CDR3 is CASRPRTRDSPYNEQFF. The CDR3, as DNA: TGCGCCAGCAGGCCACGCACTCGGGACAGTCCTTACAATGAGCAGTTCTTC.

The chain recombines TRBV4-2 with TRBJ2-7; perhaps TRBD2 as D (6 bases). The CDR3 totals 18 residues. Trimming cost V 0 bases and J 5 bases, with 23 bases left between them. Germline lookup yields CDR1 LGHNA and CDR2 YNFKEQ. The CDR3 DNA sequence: TGTGCCAGCAGCCAAGATCCCTCCGGGCCGGGAGACGAGGACGAGCAGTACTTC. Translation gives CASSQDPSGPGDEDEQYF.

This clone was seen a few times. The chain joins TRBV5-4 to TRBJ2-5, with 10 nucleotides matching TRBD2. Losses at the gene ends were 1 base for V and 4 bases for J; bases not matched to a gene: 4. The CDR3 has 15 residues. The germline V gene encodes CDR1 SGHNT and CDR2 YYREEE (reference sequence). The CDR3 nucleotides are TGTGCCAGCAGCTTGAGCGGGGGGGGCCCAGAGACCCAGTACTTC. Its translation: CASSLSGGGPETQYF.